Given below is one T cell receptor (beta chain) in context. In Seattle, patients joined the study during active infection and were tracked longitudinally. The data belong to a study of blood T cell repertoires in COVID-19. Across the study: Acute and convalescent COVID-19 specimens originated in the United States, Italy and Spain.

Original analysis: The authors estimated nucleated cell counts from reference gene primer amplification. Sequencing was performed with immunoSEQ multiplex PCR; in TCRdb, only in-frame clones are kept and a portion is missing. V and J calls and clone size are copied from that table; D and trimming were computed from the DNA. The data hold 250,000 to 300,000 clones, with approximately 89% observed a single time. The receptor comes from a woman under 40 with COVID-19, enrolled during active disease. The sample consisted of peripheral blood.

The CDR3, as DNA: TGTGCCAGCAGCCGAGGGACTAGCGGGATCAATGAGCAGTTCTTC. Translation gives CASSRGTSGINEQFF. This sequence joins TRBV7-8 and TRBJ2-1; 13 bases align to TRBD2. The germline CDR1 and CDR2 sequences are SGHVS and FQNEAQ. The CDR3 runs to 15 residues. V dropped 5 bases and J dropped 6; count of bases not matched to a gene: 4.